The rows below give T cell receptor beta chains drawn from one sample of a study of blood T cell repertoires in COVID-19. The assay was immunoSEQ multiplex PCR, and TCRdb's table has in-frame clones only and misses some. The table records about 140,000 clones, about 79% of them present only once. The sequenced sample was peripheral blood. Receptor source: an elderly woman with active or convalescent COVID-19. CDR3s leave out the opening cysteine and the closing phenylalanine or tryptophan. The D gene is left open where the match is weak.

CDR3,V,J,D
ASSSGRADYGYT,TRBV7-2,TRBJ1-2,-
ASSRTILGYEQY,TRBV28,TRBJ2-7,-
ASSFHGTGNEKLF,TRBV19,TRBJ1-4,TRBD1
ASSDRDRVSGYT,TRBV6-1,TRBJ1-2,TRBD1
ASSSRPDTDLSEQY,TRBV5-1,TRBJ2-7,-
ASGLVLGGATYNEQF,TRBV12-5,TRBJ2-1,-
ASSAEGMSGNTIY,TRBV2,TRBJ1-3,-
ASSAIAGGPANTQY,TRBV19,TRBJ2-3,TRBD2
AWSEGMPNEKLF,TRBV30,TRBJ1-4,-
ASMGGRSSGNTIY,TRBV2,TRBJ1-3,-
ASAAGTSGGNEQY,TRBV4-3,TRBJ2-7,TRBD2
ASSSGTPTREQF,TRBV5-8,TRBJ2-1,-
ASSSGQFLGYT,TRBV28,TRBJ1-2,-
SVLNLGQGEGYT,TRBV29-1,TRBJ1-2,TRBD1
ASSFYDSGVGYT,TRBV11-2,TRBJ1-2,-
ASSHRGLAISGELF,TRBV3-1/TRBV3-2,TRBJ2-2,TRBD2
ASSPQPSVNSYEQY,TRBV7-2,TRBJ2-7,-
ASEAHTQY,TRBV6-6,TRBJ2-3,-
ASSPRGSGGRDTQY,TRBV7-3,TRBJ2-3,TRBD2
ATSGGSSGHNEQF,TRBV15,TRBJ2-1,-
ASSLRGPAGGRGETQY,TRBV7-3,TRBJ2-5,TRBD2
ASSLRGLYNEQF,TRBV6-5,TRBJ2-1,-
ATSRGQQQETQY,TRBV15,TRBJ2-5,-
ASSKPRENTEAF,TRBV5-4,TRBJ1-1,-
ASSPDGSGGAGTDTQY,TRBV4-2,TRBJ2-3,TRBD2
ASSEAWGVGLYNEQF,TRBV6-1,TRBJ2-1,-
ASSPRAQGRGYT,TRBV14,TRBJ1-2,-
ASSPDSSGANVLT,TRBV28,TRBJ2-6,-
ASSAGGQRNQPQH,TRBV7-8,TRBJ1-5,TRBD1
ASSLPSTGGFNNSPLH,TRBV7-8,TRBJ1-6,TRBD1
ASGEQPQH,TRBV2,TRBJ1-5,-
ASSSPAGGFQETQY,TRBV5-4,TRBJ2-5,TRBD2
AWSVTTGWTDTQY,TRBV30,TRBJ2-3,-
ASREGQGNNSPLH,TRBV2,TRBJ1-6,TRBD1
ASSPDSRKVEQF,TRBV2,TRBJ2-1,-
ASSTLTGQNYGYT,TRBV7-9,TRBJ1-2,TRBD1
ASRRPDRGTEAF,TRBV7-9,TRBJ1-1,TRBD1
AYGGEGASLTRGYT,TRBV5-3,TRBJ1-2,TRBD1
ASSQDSPSYNEQF,TRBV3-1/TRBV3-2,TRBJ2-1,-
ASSPGGGQGSHEQY,TRBV27,TRBJ2-7,TRBD1
ASREDRNYGYT,TRBV28,TRBJ1-2,-